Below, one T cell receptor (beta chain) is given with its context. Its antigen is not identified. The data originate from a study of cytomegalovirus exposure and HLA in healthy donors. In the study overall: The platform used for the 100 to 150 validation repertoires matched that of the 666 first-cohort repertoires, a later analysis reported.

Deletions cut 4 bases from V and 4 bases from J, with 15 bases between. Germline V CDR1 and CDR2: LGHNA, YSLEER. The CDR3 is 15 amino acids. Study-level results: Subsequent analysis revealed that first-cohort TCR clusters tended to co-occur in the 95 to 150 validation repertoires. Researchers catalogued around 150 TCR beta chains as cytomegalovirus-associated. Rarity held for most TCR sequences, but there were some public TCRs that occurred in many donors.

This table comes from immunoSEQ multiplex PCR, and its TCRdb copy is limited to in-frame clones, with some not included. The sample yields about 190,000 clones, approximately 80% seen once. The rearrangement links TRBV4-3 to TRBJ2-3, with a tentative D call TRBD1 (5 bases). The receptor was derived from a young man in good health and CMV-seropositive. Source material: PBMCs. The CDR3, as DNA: TGCGCCAGCAGCCCAGGGCGGCCCTGGGCAGATACGCAGTATTTT. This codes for CASSPGRPWADTQYF.